The entry below gives a single T cell receptor beta chain sequence along with its context. No antigen is known for it. The template was RNA from unsorted bulk tissue. The normal lung tissue was taken more than 3 cm from the tumor edge. Three rounds of nested PCR, following a modified ARM-PCR protocol, produced the TCRbeta library. TCRdb re-derived calls from the multiplex PCR reads in MiXCR, one entry per CDR3 protein. The table has fewer than 100,000 distinct CDR3 sequences, more than 65% seen once; the top ten hold roughly a fifth. This entry is derived from a study of tumor and adjacent non-tumor tissue in lung cancer. Study results and caveats: TCR diversity was significantly greater in tumor than normal lung tissue. Shorter survival was associated with higher TCR diversity in tumors. Top 100 clones took a larger repertoire share in normal lung.

Specimen: distant non-tumor lung tissue. This clonotype originated in a woman aged 45-59 years with non-small cell lung cancer.

For the CDR3, the DNA is TGTGCAAACATATGGGATCGGGATCCTTCCTACGAGCAGTACTTC. Its translation is CANIWDRDPSYEQYF. The V gene is TRBV6-5, the J gene TRBJ2-7; tentatively, D is TRBD2 (5 bases). Germline V gene data show CDR1 as MNHEY and CDR2 as SVGAGI. The CDR3 consists of 15 residues.